Listed below are T cell receptor beta chains from one sample, sequenced in a study of blood T cell repertoires in COVID-19. The data were produced by immunoSEQ multiplex PCR, yet TCRdb's version contains in-frame clones alone and is incomplete. The sample contains some 97,000 clones, just under 95% of which appear only once. Sequencing was performed on peripheral blood. The receptors were gathered from a man aged 70 or older with acute or convalescent COVID-19. Each CDR3 is given with its conserved first and last residue. Fields, in order: V gene, D gene, J gene, clone size, CDR3 DNA, CDR3 protein. The D gene is left open where the match is weak. Clone sizes are given selectively: once, few, many, or a class where the clone is expanded.

v_call: TRBV27; d_call: TRBD2; j_call: TRBJ2-1; clone_size: -; cdr3_nt: TGTGCCAGCACCTCGGGGGGGAATGAGCAGTTCTTC; cdr3_aa: CASTSGGNEQFF
v_call: TRBV4-1; d_call: -; j_call: TRBJ1-1; clone_size: few; cdr3_nt: TGCGCCAGCAGCCAAGATTGGGCGGGAATGAACACTGAAGCTTTCTTT; cdr3_aa: CASSQDWAGMNTEAFF
v_call: TRBV5-8; d_call: TRBD1; j_call: TRBJ1-4; clone_size: -; cdr3_nt: TGTGCCAGCAGCTTAGGGGACAGGAGGAATGAAAAACTGTTTTTT; cdr3_aa: CASSLGDRRNEKLFF
v_call: TRBV5-1; d_call: TRBD1; j_call: TRBJ2-5; clone_size: -; cdr3_nt: TGCGCCAGCAGCCCCCGGACAGGTCTGGAGACCCAGTACTTC; cdr3_aa: CASSPRTGLETQYF
v_call: TRBV6-5; d_call: -; j_call: TRBJ2-2; clone_size: -; cdr3_nt: TGTGCCAGCAGCCCCCCGGGGACCGGGGAGCTGTTTTTT; cdr3_aa: CASSPPGTGELFF
v_call: TRBV4-1; d_call: TRBD1; j_call: TRBJ1-5; clone_size: -; cdr3_nt: TGCGCCAGCAGCCAAGTTACCCCGGGACAGGGTGTACAGCCCCAGCATTTT; cdr3_aa: CASSQVTPGQGVQPQHF
v_call: TRBV7-2; d_call: -; j_call: TRBJ1-2; clone_size: -; cdr3_nt: TGTGCCAGCAGCTTGGGGCTCTATGGCTACACCTTC; cdr3_aa: CASSLGLYGYTF
v_call: TRBV6-2/TRBV6-3; d_call: -; j_call: TRBJ1-4; clone_size: -; cdr3_nt: TGTGCCAGCAGTTACTCGGGCAGGCCGGTCCCAACTAATGAAAAACTGTTTTTT; cdr3_aa: CASSYSGRPVPTNEKLFF
v_call: TRBV4-2; d_call: -; j_call: TRBJ2-7; clone_size: -; cdr3_nt: TGTGCCAGCAGCCAAGATTTCGCGGCAGGGCGGTACGAGCAGTACTTC; cdr3_aa: CASSQDFAAGRYEQYF
v_call: TRBV4-1; d_call: TRBD1; j_call: TRBJ1-5; clone_size: medium-sized; cdr3_nt: TGCGCCAGCAGCCAACCCGGACAGGGGGGGATTCAGCCCCAGCATTTT; cdr3_aa: CASSQPGQGGIQPQHF
v_call: TRBV23-1; d_call: -; j_call: TRBJ2-2; clone_size: -; cdr3_nt: TGCGCCAGCAGTCAAGCGGCAACCGGGGAGCTGTTTTTT; cdr3_aa: CASSQAATGELFF
v_call: TRBV27; d_call: TRBD2; j_call: TRBJ2-1; clone_size: -; cdr3_nt: TGTGCCAGCAGTTTGTTTGGGCTAGCGGGAGCTGAGCAGTTCTTC; cdr3_aa: CASSLFGLAGAEQFF
v_call: TRBV5-8; d_call: TRBD1; j_call: TRBJ1-1; clone_size: -; cdr3_nt: TGTGCCAGCAGCTTGTTATTTTTAGGGGGCGTCGCTTTCTTT; cdr3_aa: CASSLLFLGGVAFF
v_call: TRBV9; d_call: TRBD2; j_call: TRBJ2-7; clone_size: few; cdr3_nt: TGTGCCAGCAGCCCCAGACTAGCGGGAGAGCTCGAGCAGTACTTC; cdr3_aa: CASSPRLAGELEQYF
v_call: TRBV5-1; d_call: -; j_call: TRBJ1-1; clone_size: -; cdr3_nt: TGCGCCAGCAGCTTGCGGGTACAGAACACTGAAGCTTTCTTT; cdr3_aa: CASSLRVQNTEAFF
v_call: TRBV7-2; d_call: TRBD1; j_call: TRBJ1-1; clone_size: -; cdr3_nt: TGTGCCAGCAGCTTACAGGGGGCGAACACTGAAGCTTTCTTT; cdr3_aa: CASSLQGANTEAFF
v_call: TRBV5-5; d_call: TRBD2; j_call: TRBJ2-3; clone_size: -; cdr3_nt: TGTGCCAGCAGAGCGGGACGGATCACAGATACGCAGTATTTT; cdr3_aa: CASRAGRITDTQYF
v_call: TRBV7-9; d_call: TRBD1; j_call: TRBJ1-2; clone_size: -; cdr3_nt: TGTGCCAGCAGCTCGGACAGGGGGCTTGGTAACTATGGCTACACCTTC; cdr3_aa: CASSSDRGLGNYGYTF
v_call: TRBV20-1; d_call: TRBD1; j_call: TRBJ1-2; clone_size: -; cdr3_nt: TGCAGTGCTCTAACAGGGGAGGGCTACACCTTC; cdr3_aa: CSALTGEGYTF
v_call: TRBV7-9; d_call: -; j_call: TRBJ2-3; clone_size: few; cdr3_nt: TGTGCCAGCAGCCGGGACACAGATACGCAGTATTTT; cdr3_aa: CASSRDTDTQYF
v_call: TRBV7-7; d_call: TRBD2; j_call: TRBJ2-3; clone_size: -; cdr3_nt: TGTGCCAGCAGCTTAGGGCTAGCGGGAGGGCTCGATACGCAGTATTTT; cdr3_aa: CASSLGLAGGLDTQYF
v_call: TRBV10-3; d_call: -; j_call: TRBJ1-5; clone_size: -; cdr3_nt: TGTGCCTCTAACGGGGTGAATCAGCCCCAGCATTTT; cdr3_aa: CASNGVNQPQHF
v_call: TRBV12-3/TRBV12-4; d_call: -; j_call: TRBJ1-4; clone_size: -; cdr3_nt: TGTGCCAGCACAAACAGGGCTGAAAAACTGTTTTTT; cdr3_aa: CASTNRAEKLFF
v_call: TRBV6-5; d_call: -; j_call: TRBJ2-5; clone_size: -; cdr3_nt: TGTGCCAGCAGTTACTCAGGGGGGGGAGAGACCCAGTACTTC; cdr3_aa: CASSYSGGGETQYF